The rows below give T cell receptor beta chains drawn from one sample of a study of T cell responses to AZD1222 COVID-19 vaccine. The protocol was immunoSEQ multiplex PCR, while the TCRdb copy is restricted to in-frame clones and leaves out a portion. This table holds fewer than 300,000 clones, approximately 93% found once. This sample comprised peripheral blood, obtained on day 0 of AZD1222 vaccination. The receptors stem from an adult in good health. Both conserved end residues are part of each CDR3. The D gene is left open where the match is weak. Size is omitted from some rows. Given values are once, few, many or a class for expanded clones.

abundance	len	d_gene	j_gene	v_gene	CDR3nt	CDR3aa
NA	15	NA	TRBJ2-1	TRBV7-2	TGTGCCAGCAGCTTAGTTGGACTAACCTACAATGAGCAGTTCTTC	CASSLVGLTYNEQFF
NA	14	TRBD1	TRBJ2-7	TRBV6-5	TGTGCCAGCAGGAAGGGACAGGGGATCTACGAGCAGTACTTC	CASRKGQGIYEQYF
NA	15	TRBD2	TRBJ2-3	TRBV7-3	TGTGCCAGCAGCTCTCGCGGGGGGGGCACAGATACGCAGTATTTT	CASSSRGGGTDTQYF
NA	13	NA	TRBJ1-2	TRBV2	TGTGCCAGCACGGGGGGAGCTAACTATGGCTACACCTTC	CASTGGANYGYTF
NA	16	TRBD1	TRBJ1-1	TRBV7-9	TGTGCCAGCAGCTGGGACAGGGGGCTCGCCCACACTGAAGCTTTCTTT	CASSWDRGLAHTEAFF
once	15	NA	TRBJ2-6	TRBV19	TGTGCCAGTAGTAATATGAACTCTGGGGCCAACGTCCTGACTTTC	CASSNMNSGANVLTF
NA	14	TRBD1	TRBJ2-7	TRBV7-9	TGTGCCAGCAGCAAAGGACAGGGGATCTACGAGCAGTACTTC	CASSKGQGIYEQYF
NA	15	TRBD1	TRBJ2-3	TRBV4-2	TGTGCCAGCAGCCAAGAAGACAGGGCCCCAGATACGCAGTATTTT	CASSQEDRAPDTQYF
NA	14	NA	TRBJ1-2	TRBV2	TGTGCCAGCAGTGCCGAGACGGGAAGCTATGGCTACACCTTC	CASSAETGSYGYTF
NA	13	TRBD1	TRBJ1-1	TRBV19	TGTGCCAGTAGCCTAGACAGGGGCACTGAAGCTTTCTTT	CASSLDRGTEAFF
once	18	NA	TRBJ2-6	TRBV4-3	TGCGCCAGCAGCCAAGATAAGACTTCCCCATCTGGGGCCAACGTCCTGACTTTC	CASSQDKTSPSGANVLTF
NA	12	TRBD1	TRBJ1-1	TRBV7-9	TGTGCCAGCAGCGGACAGGGGACTGAAGCTTTCTTT	CASSGQGTEAFF
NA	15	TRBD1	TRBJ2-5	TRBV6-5	TGTGCCAGCAGTTTCCCGGGACAGGGGACGGAGACCCAGTACTTC	CASSFPGQGTETQYF
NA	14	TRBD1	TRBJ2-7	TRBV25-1	TGTGCCAGCAGTAGACAGGGTAAGCAAGGCGAGCAGTACTTC	CASSRQGKQGEQYF
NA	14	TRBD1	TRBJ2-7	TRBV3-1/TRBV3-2	TGTGCCAGCAGCCCCCGGGACAGGGGGCCCGAGCAGTACTTC	CASSPRDRGPEQYF
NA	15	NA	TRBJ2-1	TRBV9	TGTGCCAGCAGCCCTGACGGGTCAAGCTTTAATGAGCAGTTCTTC	CASSPDGSSFNEQFF
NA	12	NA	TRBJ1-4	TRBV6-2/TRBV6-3	TGTGCCAGCAGTTACTCCGTGGAGAAGGTGTTTTTT	CASSYSVEKVFF
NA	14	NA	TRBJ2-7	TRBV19	TGTGCCAGTAGTCCGAGGACCCCGGTCTACGAGCAGTACTTC	CASSPRTPVYEQYF
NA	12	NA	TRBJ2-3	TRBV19	TGTGCCAGTGGGGTCTCCACAGATACGCAGTATTTT	CASGVSTDTQYF
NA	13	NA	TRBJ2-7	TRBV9	TGTGCCAGCAGCGTAGGAGGACAAGGCGAGCAGTACTTC	CASSVGGQGEQYF
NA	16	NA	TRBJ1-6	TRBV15	TGTGCCACCAGCAGAGATCGGATGGCCTATAATTCACCCCTCCACTTT	CATSRDRMAYNSPLHF
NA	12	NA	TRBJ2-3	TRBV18	TGTGCCAGCTCGCCGGTGACAGATACGCAGTATTTT	CASSPVTDTQYF
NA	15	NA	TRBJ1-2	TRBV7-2	TGTGCCAGCAGCCCCGCCCGGGTCCCAATCTATGGCTACACCTTC	CASSPARVPIYGYTF
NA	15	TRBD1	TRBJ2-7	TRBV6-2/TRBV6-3	TGTGCCAGCAGTCTTACCGGGACAGGGTCTTACGAGCAGTACTTC	CASSLTGTGSYEQYF
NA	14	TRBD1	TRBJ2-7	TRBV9	TGTGCCAGCAGCGTCGTTGGACAGGGGGGAGAGCAGTACTTC	CASSVVGQGGEQYF
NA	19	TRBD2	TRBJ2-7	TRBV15	TGTGCCACCAGCAGAGGGCTTACCGGGACTAGCGGGAGGGCCCACGAGCAGTACTTC	CATSRGLTGTSGRAHEQYF
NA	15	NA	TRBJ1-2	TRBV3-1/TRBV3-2	TGTGCCAGCAGCCAAGAGGGGGGAGCAGTCTATGGCTACACCTTC	CASSQEGGAVYGYTF